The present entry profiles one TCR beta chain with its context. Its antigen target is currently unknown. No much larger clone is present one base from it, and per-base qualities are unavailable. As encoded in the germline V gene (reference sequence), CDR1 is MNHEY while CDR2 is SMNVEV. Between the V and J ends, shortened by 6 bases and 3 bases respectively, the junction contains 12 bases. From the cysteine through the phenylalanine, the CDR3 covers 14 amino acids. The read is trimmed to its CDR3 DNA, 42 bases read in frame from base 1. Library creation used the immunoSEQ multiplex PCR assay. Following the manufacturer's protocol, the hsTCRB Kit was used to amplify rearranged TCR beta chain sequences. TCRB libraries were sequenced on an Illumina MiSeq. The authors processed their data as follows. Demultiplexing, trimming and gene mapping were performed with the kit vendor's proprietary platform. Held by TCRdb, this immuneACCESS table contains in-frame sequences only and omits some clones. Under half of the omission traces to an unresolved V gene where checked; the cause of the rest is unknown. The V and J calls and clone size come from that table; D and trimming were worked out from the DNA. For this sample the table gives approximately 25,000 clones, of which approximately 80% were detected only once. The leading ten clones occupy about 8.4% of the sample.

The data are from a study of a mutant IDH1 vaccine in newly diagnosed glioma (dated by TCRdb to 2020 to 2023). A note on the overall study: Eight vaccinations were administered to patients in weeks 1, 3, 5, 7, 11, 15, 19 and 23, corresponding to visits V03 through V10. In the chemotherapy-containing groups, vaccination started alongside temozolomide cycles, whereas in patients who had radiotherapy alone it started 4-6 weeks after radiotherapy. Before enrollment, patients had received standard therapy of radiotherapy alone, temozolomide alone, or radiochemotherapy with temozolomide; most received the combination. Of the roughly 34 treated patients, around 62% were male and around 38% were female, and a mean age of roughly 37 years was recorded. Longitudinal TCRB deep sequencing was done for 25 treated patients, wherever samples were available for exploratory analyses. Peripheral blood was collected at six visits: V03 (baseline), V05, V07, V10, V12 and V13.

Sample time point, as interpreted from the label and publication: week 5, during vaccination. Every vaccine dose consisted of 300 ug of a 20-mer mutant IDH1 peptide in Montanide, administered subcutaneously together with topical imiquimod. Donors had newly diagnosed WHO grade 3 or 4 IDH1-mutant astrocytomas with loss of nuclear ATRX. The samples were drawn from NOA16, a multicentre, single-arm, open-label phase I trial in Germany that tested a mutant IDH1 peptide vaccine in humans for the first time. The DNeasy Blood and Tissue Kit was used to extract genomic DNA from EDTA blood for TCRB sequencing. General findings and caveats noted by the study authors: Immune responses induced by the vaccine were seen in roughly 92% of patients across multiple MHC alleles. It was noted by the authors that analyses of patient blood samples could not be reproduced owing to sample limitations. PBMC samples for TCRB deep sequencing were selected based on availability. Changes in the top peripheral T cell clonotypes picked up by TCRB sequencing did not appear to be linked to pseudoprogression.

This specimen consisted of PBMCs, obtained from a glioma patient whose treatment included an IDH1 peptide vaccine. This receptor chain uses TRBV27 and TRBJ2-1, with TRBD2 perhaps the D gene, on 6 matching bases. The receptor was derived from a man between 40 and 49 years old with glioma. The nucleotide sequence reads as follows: TGTGCCAGCAGGGGGGAGGAGGGCTACAATGAGCAGTTCTTC. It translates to CASRGEEGYNEQFF.